This T cell receptor (beta chain) derives from a study of shared clonotypes between healthy human individuals. Germline CDR1 SGHAT, CDR2 FQNNGV. This CDR3 region has 16 residues. Within Nashville, Tennessee resided all donors, each a Caucasian adult. Study observations and caveats: Donor scarcity curtailed the genetic and exposure-history diversity represented herein.

In the original analysis: In the immunoSEQ data, sequences were junction-only and lacked quality scores, so filtering differed. Only in-frame clones appear in the TCRdb table, and some are missing; sequencing was by immunoSEQ multiplex PCR. Clone size and the V and J calls come from that table; the DNA yielded D and trimming. Counted here are more than 2,000,000 clones, roughly 93% occurring once; the ten biggest clones make up 0.39%. About this clone itself: As yet, its antigen is unknown. A junction boundary mismatches the germline segment, possibly from a read error.

V and J are TRBV11-2 and TRBJ1-4; 7 positions agree with TRBD1. The clonotype was recovered from a man between 18 and 29 years old in good health. Some clones in this sample may be carry-over from other donors' samples. The sequencing input was naive CD4+ T cells from PBMCs. Documented subset: CD45RA+ positively selected. The CDR3 DNA follows: TGTGCCAGCAGCCCGGGACAGCTCGCAACTAATGAAAAGCTGTTTTTT. It codes for CASSPGQLATNEKLFF.